These T cell receptor beta chains were read from a single sample in a study of OX40 agonist ivuxolimab in advanced cancers. This table comes from immunoSEQ multiplex PCR, and its TCRdb copy is limited to in-frame clones, with some not included. The sample carries about 82,000 clones, about 86% recorded once. The material sequenced was CD4+ or CD8+ T cells sorted from blood, taken in a trial of the OX40 agonist ivuxolimab. These receptors were obtained from an adult with an advanced solid tumor such as melanoma, head and neck, liver or kidney cancer. CDR3s include the opening cysteine and the closing phenylalanine or tryptophan. The order of the fields is V gene, clone size, D gene, J gene, CDR3 protein, CDR3 DNA. D genes are given only for firm matches. Rows may omit the clone size; those that give it use once, few, many or a size class.

TRBV27	once	NA	TRBJ2-7	CASSLLALGTRGREQYF	TGTGCCAGCAGTTTATTGGCATTGGGGACACGTGGCCGGGAGCAGTACTTC
TRBV7-2	NA	NA	TRBJ2-7	CASSPPWGPEDEQYF	TGTGCCAGCAGCCCCCCTTGGGGCCCTGAGGACGAGCAGTACTTC
TRBV7-2	NA	TRBD1	TRBJ1-2	CASSSGGQGAVGYGYTF	TGTGCCAGCAGCTCCGGGGGACAGGGGGCTGTTGGGTATGGCTACACCTTC
TRBV6-5	NA	NA	TRBJ2-2	CASSYTKWGNGELFF	TGTGCCAGCAGTTACACTAAATGGGGTAACGGGGAGCTGTTTTTT
TRBV6-4	NA	NA	TRBJ2-2	CASSVNRGGSTGELFF	TGTGCCAGCAGTGTCAACAGGGGCGGGAGCACCGGGGAGCTGTTTTTT
TRBV11-2	NA	NA	TRBJ2-7	CASSLDAASPSYEQYF	TGTGCCAGCAGCTTAGATGCGGCCTCACCCTCCTACGAGCAGTACTTC
TRBV5-1	NA	NA	TRBJ2-3	CASHTGGGTDTQYF	TGCGCCAGTCACACGGGGGGCGGCACAGATACGCAGTATTTT
TRBV6-1	NA	NA	TRBJ1-2	CASSEAHTAGSYGYTF	TGTGCCAGCAGTGAAGCGCATACGGCAGGGTCCTATGGCTACACCTTC
TRBV5-1	NA	TRBD2	TRBJ2-7	CASSFKGGDYRPYEQYF	TGCGCCAGCAGCTTCAAGGGCGGGGACTATCGACCCTACGAGCAGTACTTC
TRBV7-2	NA	TRBD1	TRBJ2-5	CASSFTQTGNQYF	TGTGCCAGCAGCTTTACACAGACAGGGAACCAGTACTTC
TRBV7-2	NA	NA	TRBJ2-3	CASSLGQFDTQYF	TGTGCCAGCAGCTTGGGACAATTCGATACGCAGTATTTT
TRBV25-1	NA	NA	TRBJ1-1	CASSESVGPEAFF	TGTGCCAGCAGTGAATCGGTGGGGCCCGAAGCTTTCTTT